The rows below give T cell receptor beta chains drawn from one sample of a study of T cells in Graves' hyperthyroidism and ophthalmopathy. TCRdb reprocessed the multiplex PCR reads via MiXCR and lists one record per CDR3 protein. The table has hundreds of thousands of distinct CDR3 sequences, 15% to 18% seen once; the top ten hold less than 15%. Sequences were obtained from blood. The receptors stem from a woman aged 18-29 years with Graves' hyperthyroidism. The CDR3 runs from the conserved cysteine through the conserved F or W.

j_call v_call cdr3_aa
TRBJ2-7 TRBV7-2 CASSRDRGPNYEQYF
TRBJ2-3 TRBV2 CASSLDSPTDTQYF
TRBJ1-5 TRBV19 CASSGDRINQPQHF
TRBJ2-7 TRBV18 CASSPVRRVTGASYEQYF
TRBJ2-2 TRBV6-1 CASSDPLIGTGYRELFF
TRBJ2-1 TRBV20-1 CSASPGFNEQFF
TRBJ2-1 TRBV20-1 CSARDPGGGRREQFF
TRBJ1-1 TRBV19 CASSIDRWNTEAFF
TRBJ2-1 TRBV20-1 CSASPRSGELNEQFF
TRBJ2-5 TRBV5-1 CASSVPASGSLETQYF